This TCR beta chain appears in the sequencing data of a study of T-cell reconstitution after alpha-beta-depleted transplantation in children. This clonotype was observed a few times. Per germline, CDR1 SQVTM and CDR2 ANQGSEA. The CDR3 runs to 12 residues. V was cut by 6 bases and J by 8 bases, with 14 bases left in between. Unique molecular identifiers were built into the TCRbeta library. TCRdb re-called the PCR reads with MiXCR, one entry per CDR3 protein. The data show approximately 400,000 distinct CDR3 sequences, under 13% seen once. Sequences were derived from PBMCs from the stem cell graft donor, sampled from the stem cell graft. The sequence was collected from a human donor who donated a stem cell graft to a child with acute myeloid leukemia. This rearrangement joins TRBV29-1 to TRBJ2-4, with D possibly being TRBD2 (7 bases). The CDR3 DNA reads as TGCAGCGTATCGGGGGGCGCTTACATTCAGTACTTC. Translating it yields CSVSGGAYIQYF.